Following are 18 T cell receptor beta chains from one sample sequenced in a study of cytomegalovirus exposure and HLA in healthy donors. PCR used 60 Vbeta primers and 13 Jbeta primers. The protocol was immunoSEQ multiplex PCR, while the TCRdb copy is restricted to in-frame clones and leaves out a portion. This sample has hundreds of thousands of clones, with about four fifths found just once. Source material: PBMCs. The receptors were sampled from a man aged 25-45 years in good health and CMV-seronegative.

The V and J genes are TRBV5-1 and TRBJ2-7; TRBD1 aligns across 7 bases. Germline CDR1 reads SGHRS; CDR2 reads YFSETQ. V lost 3 bases and J lost 6; bases outside the gene matches: 15. This CDR3 contains 16 residues. In DNA, the CDR3 is TGCGCCAGCAGCTCGTTCCGGGACAGTTCCATCCGCGAGCAGTACTTC. Protein: CASSSFRDSSIREQYF. The full variable domain, completed using reference TRBV5-1 and TRBJ2-7, is KAGVTQTPRYLIKTRGQQVTLSCSPISGHRSVSWYQQTPGQGLQFLFEYFSETQRNKGNFPGRFSGRQFSNSRSEMNVSTLELGDSALYLCASSSFRDSSIREQYFGPGTRLTVT.

The rearrangement uses TRBV5-1 and TRBJ1-1, with D possibly TRBD1 on 5 matching bases. The germline V gene encodes CDR1 SGHRS and CDR2 YFSETQ. With 8 bases removed from V and 1 base from J, the gap between germline ends came to 24 bases. The CDR3 loop spans 17 amino acids. The DNA for the CDR3 is TGCGCCAGTTTCCGGGGAGTGAGTCGGGGGACGAACACTGAAGCTTTCTTT. Translation: CASFRGVSRGTNTEAFF.

This clone was found once. This chain links TRBV6-5 with TRBJ2-7, with 9 bases matching TRBD1. From germline, CDR1 is MNHEY and CDR2 SVGAGI. Trimming removed 6 bases from V and 4 bases from J; junction bases left unmatched: 4. CDR3 length: 13 residues. CDR3 loop: CASRGQGGYEQYF. In DNA form, the CDR3 reads TGTGCCAGCAGGGGACAGGGCGGTTACGAGCAGTACTTC.

The chain couples TRBV2 to TRBJ1-4; weak D call: TRBD1 (6 bases). This CDR3 region has 15 residues. V was pared by 4 bases and J by 4 bases, with 13 bases between. Germline CDR1 and CDR2: SNHLY and FYNNEI. CDR3 DNA: TGTGCCAGCAGTGCTACAGGGCGCAATAATGAAAAACTGTTTTTT. Translation: CASSATGRNNEKLFF.

The chain's CDR3 is CASSASRAGVETQYF. CDR3 nucleotide sequence: TGTGCCAGCAGTGCCTCCAGGGCGGGGGTGGAGACCCAGTACTTC. The rearrangement joins TRBV2 to TRBJ2-5; 7 bases agree with TRBD2. The V segment lost 4 bases and the J segment 5 bases; nucleotides outside the gene matches: 10. Germline-derived CDR1 and CDR2 are SNHLY and FYNNEI. This CDR3 has 15 amino acids.

In nucleotides, the CDR3 is TGCGCCAGCAGCTTCGGGGACAGGGATAATGAAAAACTGTTTTTT. Translated: CASSFGDRDNEKLFF. The chain joins TRBV5-1 to TRBJ1-4, with 9 bases identical to TRBD1. V trimming: 2 bases; J trimming: 4 bases; junction bases outside the gene matches: 3. Germline V CDR1 and CDR2: SGHRS, YFSETQ. The CDR3 length is 15 residues.

V and J are TRBV6-5 and TRBJ1-2, with a possible D match to TRBD1 (5 bases). V lost 0 bases, J lost 8 bases, and 16 bases lay in between. Germline values: CDR1 MNHEY, CDR2 SVGAGI. CDR3 size: 15 residues. The CDR3 sequence: CASSYSRGLEIGYTF. The CDR3 DNA reads as TGTGCCAGCAGTTACTCGAGGGGACTTGAGATCGGCTACACCTTC.

The table lists this clone with a few counts. This chain uses TRBV19 with TRBJ2-5, with D possibly being TRBD2 (6 bases). V gave up 4 bases and J gave up 4 bases, with 19 bases separating them. Looked up from germline, CDR1 is LNHDA and CDR2 is SQIVND (reference sequence). CDR3 length: 16 residues. The DNA of the CDR3 is TGTGCCAGTAGTAAAATCGGGTCACCGCGGGGAGAGACCCAGTACTTC. Amino acid sequence: CASSKIGSPRGETQYF.

This chain joins TRBV4-2 and TRBJ1-4; a weak D match, TRBD1 (5 bases). Germline lookup yields CDR1 LGHNA and CDR2 YNFKEQ. V was pared by 4 bases and J by 5 bases, with 14 bases between. The CDR3 contains 15 residues. CDR3 sequence (DNA): TGTGCCAGCAGCCGCGGGGCTGAGCTGAATGAAAAACTGTTTTTT. The encoded protein is CASSRGAELNEKLFF.

Only one count was recorded for this clone. V gene TRBV5-1 combines with J gene TRBJ1-5, with TRBD1 identical over 8 bases. Germline-derived CDR1 and CDR2 are SGHRS and YFSETQ. CDR3 length: 16 amino acids. V lost 4 bases and J lost 1; bases outside the gene matches: 7. CDR3 sequence (DNA): TGCGCCAGCAGCAACAGGGGGAAGAGAAGCAATCAGCCCCAGCATTTT. It is translated as CASSNRGKRSNQPQHF.

The chain joins TRBV10-2 to TRBJ2-1; 7 bases line up with TRBD1. The CDR3 has 14 residues. Trimming took 0 bases from V and 8 from J; bases not matched to a gene: 4. CDR1 WSHSY and CDR2 SAAADI come from the germline V gene. The CDR3 region is CASSESEGGYEQFF. CDR3 DNA sequence: TGCGCCAGCAGTGAGTCGGAAGGGGGCTATGAGCAGTTCTTC.

In its sample, this clone was seen a few times. The CDR3 nucleotides read TGCGCCAGCAGCCCCAGGGGGTCCCTCTATGGCTACACCTTC. This codes for CASSPRGSLYGYTF. The chain links TRBV4-3 to TRBJ1-2; 7 nucleotides line up with TRBD1. This CDR3 has 14 amino acids. V lost 4 bases to trimming and J lost 4 bases; unmatched junction nucleotides: 6. The germline V gene encodes CDR1 LGHNA and CDR2 YSLEER.

The V gene is TRBV28, the J gene TRBJ2-7; tentative D call: TRBD2 (5 bases). V lost 2 bases and J 9 bases, leaving 8 bases between the germline ends. Looked up from germline, CDR1 is MDHEN and CDR2 is SYDVKM. The CDR3 is 11 amino acids. The CDR3 here is CASSLNAGQYF. In DNA form, the CDR3 reads TGTGCCAGCAGTTTAAACGCGGGGCAGTACTTC.

The J gene is TRBJ2-7, the V gene TRBV19, with 7 nucleotides matching TRBD1. This CDR3 region has 14 residues. The V segment lost 4 bases and the J segment 3 bases; nucleotides outside the gene matches: 6. The germline gives CDR1 LNHDA, CDR2 SQIVND (reference sequence). The CDR3 coding sequence is TGTGCCAGTAGTAAGACAGGGTTGGTCTACGAGCAGTACTTC. Translating gives CASSKTGLVYEQYF.

This clone showed up just once. This chain joins TRBV27 and TRBJ2-2, with 12 nucleotides matching TRBD2. Germline-derived CDR1 and CDR2 are MNHEY and SMNVEV (reference sequence). The CDR3 has 16 amino acids. V was pared by 5 bases and J by 3 bases, with 4 bases of the junction left unmatched. The CDR3 nucleotides read TGTGCCAGCAGTCCCAGGACTAGCGGGGACACCGGGGAGCTGTTTTTT. Translation gives CASSPRTSGDTGELFF.

The chain has TRBV6-5 and TRBJ2-7; 9 bases fit TRBD1. The V gene's germline CDR1 is MNHEY and CDR2 SVGAGI. This CDR3 has 13 amino acids. V was clipped by 9 bases and J by 2 bases; unmatched bases: 5. CDR3 amino acids: CASTGTGTYEQYF. The CDR3 bases are TGTGCCAGTACCGGGACAGGGACCTACGAGCAGTACTTC.

The J gene is TRBJ1-1, the V gene TRBV27, with 8 bases fitting TRBD1. There are 15 residues in the CDR3. The germline CDR1 and CDR2 sequences are MNHEY and SMNVEV (reference sequence). The V and J ends lost 4 bases and 10 bases, in that order; junction bases with no gene match: 14. CDR3 in amino acids: CASSSDRARLIGAFF. CDR3 in DNA: TGTGCCAGCAGTTCGGACAGGGCCCGGCTAATTGGAGCTTTCTTT.

The rearrangement links TRBV10-1 to TRBJ1-5; no definite D call. CDR3 length: 13 residues. The V gene lost 7 bases and the J gene lost 7 bases, with 14 bases spanning the gap. Germline values: CDR1 WNHNN, CDR2 SYGVQD (reference sequence). The CDR3 nucleotides read TGCGCCAGCATGTCGTTTTCTAGCCAGCCCCAGCATTTT. Translating gives CASMSFSSQPQHF.